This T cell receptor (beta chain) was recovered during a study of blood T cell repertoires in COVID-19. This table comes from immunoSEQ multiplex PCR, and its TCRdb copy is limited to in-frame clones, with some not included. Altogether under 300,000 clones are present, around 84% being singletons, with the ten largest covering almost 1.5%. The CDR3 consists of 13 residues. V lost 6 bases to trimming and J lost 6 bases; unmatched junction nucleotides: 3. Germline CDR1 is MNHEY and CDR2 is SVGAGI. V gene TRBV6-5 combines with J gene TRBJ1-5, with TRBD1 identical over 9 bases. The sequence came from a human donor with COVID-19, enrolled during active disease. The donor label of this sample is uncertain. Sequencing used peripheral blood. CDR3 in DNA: TGTGCCAGCAGGACAGGGGGTGGTCAGCCCCAGCATTTT. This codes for CASRTGGGQPQHF.